One and the same sample provided the 9 T cell receptor beta chains below, sequenced in a study of blood T cells in healthy people across ages. The second PCR ran about 6 to 11 cycles with a sample-barcoded 5' primer and J-beta primers. Each CDR3 protein is one row after TCRdb ran MiXCR on the 5' RACE reads. The table includes about a million distinct CDR3 sequences, about 44% detected once. Sequencing was performed on blood. These receptor sequences come from a man aged 30 to 39 in good health.

This clonotype was observed a handful of times. This chain uses TRBV14 with TRBJ2-7; D perhaps matches TRBD1 (6 bases). The CDR3 extends over 14 amino acids. V shed 3 bases and J shed 4 bases, with 13 bases lying between them. Germline loops: CDR1 SGHDN, CDR2 FVKESK. This CDR3 is CASSHTGQPYEQYF. In nucleotides, the CDR3 is TGTGCCAGCAGCCATACAGGACAGCCTTACGAGCAGTACTTC.

Note on this clonotype: Germline is not matched at one junction end, which may reflect a read error. The V and J genes are TRBV3-1 and TRBJ1-1; D unresolved. The CDR3 is 16 amino acids. Germline V gives CDR1 LGHDT, CDR2 YNNKEL (reference sequence). The CDR3: CVSSQGIGLSGTEAFF. CDR3 in DNA: TGTGTCAGCAGCCAAGGGATTGGCCTCAGCGGCACTGAAGCTTTCTTT. The full variable domain, in which reference TRBV3-1 and TRBJ1-1 provide the parts outside the CDR3, is DTAVSQTPKYLVTQMGNDKSIKCEQNLGHDTMYWYKQDSKKFLKIMFSYNNKELIINETVPNRFSPKSPDKAHLNLHINSLELGDSAVYFCVSSQGIGLSGTEAFFGQGTRLTVV.

V usage is TRBV7-3 and J usage is TRBJ2-1, with 11 bases lining up with TRBD1. Trimming removed 5 bases from V and 8 bases from J; junction bases left unmatched: 11. The CDR3 covers 16 residues. The germline CDR1 and CDR2 sequences are SGHTA and FQGTGA. CDR3 DNA: TGTGCCAGCAGCCAGAGTTACGGACAGGGGGCACATGAGCAGTTCTTC. Translation: CASSQSYGQGAHEQFF. Full variable domain (rest looked up from reference TRBV7-3 and TRBJ2-1): GAGVSQTPSNKVTEKGKYVELRCDPISGHTALYWYRQSLGQGPEFLIYFQGTGAADDSGLPNDRFFAVRPEGSVSTLKIQRTERGDSAVYLCASSQSYGQGAHEQFFGPGTRLTVL.

J is TRBJ2-1 and V is TRBV14; tentatively, D is TRBD2 (7 bases). The CDR3 runs to 15 residues. V was clipped by 4 bases and J by 4 bases, with 14 bases between them. Per the germline V gene, CDR1 is SGHDN and CDR2 is FVKESK. This CDR3 is CASSLRGAEYNEQFF. Here the CDR3 DNA reads TGTGCCAGCAGCCTCCGGGGGGCGGAGTACAATGAGCAGTTCTTC.

The genes are TRBV12-3 or TRBV12-4 and TRBJ2-5; D might be TRBD1 (5 bases). The J call may be in error: the DNA end matches TRBJ2-7 better. This CDR3 contains 14 residues. The CDR3 is CASSLGQGVREQYF. In nucleotides, the CDR3 is TGTGCCAGCAGTTTGGGTCAGGGCGTACGCGAGCAGTACTTC.

This chain connects TRBV5-5 to TRBJ1-2; tentatively, D is TRBD1 (5 bases). This CDR3 comprises 13 residues. V lost 2 bases, J lost 4 bases, and 9 bases lay in between. In germline, CDR1 is SGHKS, CDR2 YYEKEE (reference sequence). As DNA, the CDR3 is TGTGCCAGCAGCTTATTGGGGACCTATGGCTACACCTTC. Its protein is CASSLLGTYGYTF.

V and J are TRBV2 and TRBJ2-4; no clear D. The J call is uncertain, as TRBJ2-7 better fits the DNA end. The germline gives CDR1 SNHLY, CDR2 FYNNEI. This CDR3 comprises 12 residues. The CDR3 region has the DNA TGTGCCTGCTTTGAGAATTCCTACGAGCAGTACTTC. Its protein product is CACFENSYEQYF.

V gene TRBV6-1 combines with J gene TRBJ2-2, with D uncertain. The CDR3 totals 14 residues. Looked up from germline, CDR1 is MNHNS and CDR2 is SASEGT. V dropped 7 bases and J dropped 5 bases, with 14 bases sitting between them. For the CDR3, the DNA is TGTGCCAGCAATTCGGCATTGGGGACCGGGGAGCTGTTTTTT. Translated, it gives CASNSALGTGELFF.

This rearrangement joins TRBV20-1 to TRBJ1-5; the D gene is possibly TRBD1 (5 bases). The CDR3 consists of 13 residues. V was trimmed by 6 bases and J by 5 bases, leaving 14 bases between them. Germline values: CDR1 DFQATT, CDR2 SNEGSKA (reference sequence). The CDR3 bases are TGCAGTGCCCCCCCGGGGCCCGATCAGCCCCAGCATTTT. This gives the protein CSAPPGPDQPQHF.